The 10 T cell receptor beta chains listed next were all sequenced from one sample in a study of T cell clones after liver transplantation. Produced via immunoSEQ multiplex PCR; TCRdb's table is partial and in-frame only. Here the sample spans roughly 70,000 clones, around 80% being singletons. Sequenced here: CD4+ T cells from blood, sampled before liver transplant. The receptors shown here come from a human donor who received a liver transplant.

The chain couples TRBV6-1 to TRBJ1-5; D remains ambiguous. The length of the CDR3 is 15 residues. Looked up from germline, CDR1 is MNHNS and CDR2 is SASEGT. The germline V and J ends were trimmed by 5 bases and 3 bases, with 14 bases remaining between them. The CDR3 spells CASSPLAGANQPQHF. CDR3 DNA sequence: TGTGCCAGCAGTCCCCTCGCGGGAGCCAATCAGCCCCAGCATTTT.

The chain joins TRBV18 to TRBJ2-5; unclear D gene. Germline loops: CDR1 KGHSH, CDR2 LQKENI. V lost 3 bases and J lost 3, with 8 bases in between. This CDR3 spans 13 amino acids. The CDR3 DNA follows: TGTGCCAGCTCACCTGGGCAGGAAGAGACCCAGTACTTC. The encoded protein is CASSPGQEETQYF.

This clone has just a few counts. V and J are TRBV10-3 and TRBJ1-1; maybe TRBD1 (5 bases). The V end lost 10 bases, the J end lost 6 bases, and 18 bases lay between the germline ends. The CDR3 contains 13 residues. CDR1 is ENHRY and CDR2 is SYGVKD in the germline V gene. CDR3 in amino acids: CASQTDKSPEAFF. The CDR3 nucleotides read TGTGCCAGCCAGACAGACAAGTCTCCTGAAGCTTTCTTT.

The J gene is TRBJ2-5, the V gene TRBV28, with D perhaps TRBD2 (6 bases). The CDR3 extends over 16 amino acids. Germline CDR1 and CDR2: MDHEN and SYDVKM. The V gene lost 6 bases and the J gene lost 3 bases, with 20 bases spanning the gap. The CDR3 nucleotides are TGTGCCAGCAGCCGATTCCCGGGGGTAGCAAAAGAGACCCAGTACTTC. Translation gives CASSRFPGVAKETQYF.

This chain joins TRBV7-2 and TRBJ2-1, with 8 bases aligning to TRBD1. The CDR3 runs to 13 residues. The germline gives CDR1 SGHTA, CDR2 FQGNSA. V trimming: 5 bases; J trimming: 6 bases; junction bases outside the gene matches: 3. In DNA form, the CDR3 reads TGTGCCAGCAGCCTTGGACAGGGCAATGAGCAGTTCTTC. Translated: CASSLGQGNEQFF.

The chain employs TRBV5-1 and TRBJ2-7; possibly TRBD2 for D (5 bases). The CDR3 spans 13 residues. Trimming cost V 2 bases and J 2 bases, with 8 bases left between them. The germline gives CDR1 SGHRS, CDR2 YFSETQ. The CDR3: CASSFAGTYEQYF. The CDR3 DNA follows: TGCGCCAGCAGCTTTGCCGGGACCTACGAGCAGTACTTC.

V is TRBV6-1 and J is TRBJ1-1, with a weak D call TRBD1 (5 bases). The germline CDR1 and CDR2 sequences are MNHNS and SASEGT. V dropped 8 bases and J dropped 1 base, with 8 bases sitting between them. The length of the CDR3 is 12 residues. DNA of the CDR3: TGTGCCAGCTCGGGACGGAACACTGAAGCTTTCTTT. This gives the protein CASSGRNTEAFF.

This chain links TRBV10-3 with TRBJ1-1, with TRBD1 identical over 8 bases. The CDR3 has 14 residues. V was clipped by 10 bases and J by 0 bases; unmatched bases: 7. The V gene's germline CDR1 is ENHRY and CDR2 SYGVKD. The CDR3 bases are TGTGCCACTCGGACAGGGATCATGAACACTGAAGCTTTCTTT. Residues: CATRTGIMNTEAFF.

The V call is TRBV18, the J call TRBJ2-1; TRBD1 matches 10 bases. The CDR3 length is 16 residues. V dropped 3 bases and J dropped 4; count of bases not matched to a gene: 6. Germline CDR1 and CDR2: KGHSH and LQKENI. CDR3 region: CASSPGGTGVYNEQFF. The DNA for the CDR3 is TGTGCCAGCTCACCGGGTGGGACAGGGGTGTACAATGAGCAGTTCTTC.

As to this clone: One base away lies a much larger clone, so this may be a sequencing read error. The same CDR3 also results from other DNA sequences found in this sample. In DNA form, the CDR3 reads TGCGCCAGCAGCCCACAGACATCCTCCAAGGAAGCCTTCTTT. Encoded protein: CASSPQTSSKEAFF. The chain joins TRBV5-1 to TRBJ1-1; D remains unclear. CDR3 length equals 14 residues. Germline V gene sequence: CDR1 SGHRS, CDR2 YFSETQ.